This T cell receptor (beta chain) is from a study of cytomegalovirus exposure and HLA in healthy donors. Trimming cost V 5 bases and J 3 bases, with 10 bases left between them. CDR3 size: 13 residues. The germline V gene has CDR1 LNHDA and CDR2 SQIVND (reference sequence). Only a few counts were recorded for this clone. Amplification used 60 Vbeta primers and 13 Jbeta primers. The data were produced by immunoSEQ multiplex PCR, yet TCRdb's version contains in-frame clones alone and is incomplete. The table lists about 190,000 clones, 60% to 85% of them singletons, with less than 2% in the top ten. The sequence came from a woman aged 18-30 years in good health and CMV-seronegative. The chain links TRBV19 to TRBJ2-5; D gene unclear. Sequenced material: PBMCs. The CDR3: CASSHNKKETQYF. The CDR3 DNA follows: TGTGCCAGTAGTCACAACAAGAAAGAGACCCAGTACTTC.